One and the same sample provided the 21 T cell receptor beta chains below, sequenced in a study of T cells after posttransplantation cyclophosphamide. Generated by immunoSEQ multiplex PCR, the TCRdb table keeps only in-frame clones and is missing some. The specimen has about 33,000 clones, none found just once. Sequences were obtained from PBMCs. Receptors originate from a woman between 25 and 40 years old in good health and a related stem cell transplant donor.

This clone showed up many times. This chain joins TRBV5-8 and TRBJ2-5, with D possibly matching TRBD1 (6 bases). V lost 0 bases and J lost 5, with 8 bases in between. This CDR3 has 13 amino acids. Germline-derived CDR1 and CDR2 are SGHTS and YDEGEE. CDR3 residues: CASSLVRGETQYF. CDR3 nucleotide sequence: TGTGCCAGCAGCTTGGTTAGGGGGGAGACCCAGTACTTC.

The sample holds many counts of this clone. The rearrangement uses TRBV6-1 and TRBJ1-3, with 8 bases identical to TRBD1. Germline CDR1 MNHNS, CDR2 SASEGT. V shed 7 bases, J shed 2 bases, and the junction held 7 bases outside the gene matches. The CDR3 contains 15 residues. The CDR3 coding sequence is TGTGCCAGCAAACCAAGACAGGGGACTGGAAACACCATATATTTT. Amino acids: CASKPRQGTGNTIYF.

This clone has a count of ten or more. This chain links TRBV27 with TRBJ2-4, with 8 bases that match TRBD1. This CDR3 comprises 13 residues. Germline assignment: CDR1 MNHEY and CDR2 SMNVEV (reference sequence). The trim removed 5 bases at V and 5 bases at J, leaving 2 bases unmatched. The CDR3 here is CASSPGQENIQYF. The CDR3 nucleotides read TGTGCCAGCAGTCCGGGACAGGAAAACATTCAGTACTTC.

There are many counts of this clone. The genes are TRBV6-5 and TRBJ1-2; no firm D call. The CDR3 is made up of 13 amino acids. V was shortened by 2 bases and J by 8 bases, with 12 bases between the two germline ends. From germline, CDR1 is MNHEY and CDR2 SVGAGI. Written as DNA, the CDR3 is TGTGCCAGCAGTTACGGACGGGCTAGCGGCTACACCTTC. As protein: CASSYGRASGYTF.

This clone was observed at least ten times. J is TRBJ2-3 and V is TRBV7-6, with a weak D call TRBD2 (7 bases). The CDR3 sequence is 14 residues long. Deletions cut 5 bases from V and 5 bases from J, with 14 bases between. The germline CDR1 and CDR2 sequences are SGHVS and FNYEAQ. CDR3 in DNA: TGTGCCAGCAGCGGAGGGGGGGTAAGAGATACGCAGTATTTT. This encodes CASSGGGVRDTQYF. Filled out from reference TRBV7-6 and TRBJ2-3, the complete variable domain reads GAGVSQSPRYKVTKRGQDVALRCDPISGHVSLYWYRQALGQGPEFLTYFNYEAQQDKSGLPNDRFSAERPEGSISTLTIQRTEQRDSAMYRCASSGGGVRDTQYFGPGTRLTVL.

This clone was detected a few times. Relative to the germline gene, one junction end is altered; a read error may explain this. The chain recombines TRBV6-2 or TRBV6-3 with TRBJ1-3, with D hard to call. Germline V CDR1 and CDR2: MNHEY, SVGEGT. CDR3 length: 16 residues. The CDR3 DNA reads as TGTGCCAGCGGCTCGTATGACTCCAGCTCTGGAAACCCCATATATTTT. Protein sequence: CASGSYDSSSGNPIYF.

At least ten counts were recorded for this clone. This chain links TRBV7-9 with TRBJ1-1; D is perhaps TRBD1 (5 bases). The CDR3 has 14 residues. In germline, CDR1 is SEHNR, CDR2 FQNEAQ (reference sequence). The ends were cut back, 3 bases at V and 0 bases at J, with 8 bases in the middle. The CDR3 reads CASSFRGLNTEAFF. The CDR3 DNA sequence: TGTGCCAGCAGCTTTCGGGGGTTGAACACTGAAGCTTTCTTT.

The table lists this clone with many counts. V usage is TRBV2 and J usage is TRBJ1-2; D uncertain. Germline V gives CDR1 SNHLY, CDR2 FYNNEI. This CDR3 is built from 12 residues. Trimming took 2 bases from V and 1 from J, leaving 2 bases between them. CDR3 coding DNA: TGTGCCAGCAGTGAACTTAACTATGGCTACACCTTC. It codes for CASSELNYGYTF.

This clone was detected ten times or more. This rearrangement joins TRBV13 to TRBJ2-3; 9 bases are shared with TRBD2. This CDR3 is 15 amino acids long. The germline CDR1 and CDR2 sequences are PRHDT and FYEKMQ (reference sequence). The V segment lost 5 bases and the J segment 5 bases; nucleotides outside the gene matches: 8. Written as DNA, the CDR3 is TGTGCCAGCAGCGTCCGCGGGGGGGCCGGAGATACGCAGTATTTT. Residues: CASSVRGGAGDTQYF.

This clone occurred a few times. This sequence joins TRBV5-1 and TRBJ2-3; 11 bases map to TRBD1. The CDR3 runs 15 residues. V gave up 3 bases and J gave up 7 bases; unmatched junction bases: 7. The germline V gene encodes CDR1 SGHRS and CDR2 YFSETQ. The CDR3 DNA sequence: TGCGCCAGCAGCTCCCGGACAGGGGGCGCGAATACGCAGTATTTT. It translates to CASSSRTGGANTQYF.

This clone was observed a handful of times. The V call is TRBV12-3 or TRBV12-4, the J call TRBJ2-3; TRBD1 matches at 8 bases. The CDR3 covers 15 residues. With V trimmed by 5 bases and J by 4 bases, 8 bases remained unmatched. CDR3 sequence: CASSPQGARADTQYF. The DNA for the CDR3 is TGTGCCAGCAGTCCCCAGGGGGCGCGGGCAGATACGCAGTATTTT.

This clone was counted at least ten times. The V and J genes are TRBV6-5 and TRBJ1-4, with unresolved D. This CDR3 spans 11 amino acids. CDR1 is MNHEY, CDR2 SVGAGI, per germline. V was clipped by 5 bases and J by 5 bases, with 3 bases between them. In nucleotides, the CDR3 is TGTGCCAGCAGTCTGAATGAAAAACTGTTTTTT. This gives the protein CASSLNEKLFF.

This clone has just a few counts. CDR3 in amino acids: CASSLESGAGLLHYEQYF. The CDR3 DNA reads TGTGCCAGCAGTTTAGAGTCAGGGGCAGGTCTTCTTCACTACGAGCAGTACTTC. The chain is built from TRBV12-3 or TRBV12-4 and TRBJ2-7, with D tentatively TRBD1 (6 bases). The CDR3 consists of 18 residues. Trimming removed 1 base from V and 3 bases from J, with 22 bases in between.

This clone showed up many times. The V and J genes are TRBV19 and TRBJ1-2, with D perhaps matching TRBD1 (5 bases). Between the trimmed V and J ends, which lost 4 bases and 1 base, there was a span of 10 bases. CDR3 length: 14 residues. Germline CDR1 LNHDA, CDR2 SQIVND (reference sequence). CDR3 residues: CASSKLGGNYGYTF. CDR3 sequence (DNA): TGTGCCAGTAGTAAATTGGGGGGTAACTATGGCTACACCTTC.

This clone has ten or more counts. DNA of the CDR3: TGTGCCAGCAGTTTTGGACAGGGGCGGGAAGCTTTCTTT. It specifies CASSFGQGREAFF. The rearrangement joins TRBV6-5 to TRBJ1-1, with TRBD1 identical over 9 bases. This CDR3 region has 13 residues. The ends lost 4 bases at V and 8 bases at J; junction bases unmatched: 5. CDR1 MNHEY and CDR2 SVGAGI come from the germline V gene.

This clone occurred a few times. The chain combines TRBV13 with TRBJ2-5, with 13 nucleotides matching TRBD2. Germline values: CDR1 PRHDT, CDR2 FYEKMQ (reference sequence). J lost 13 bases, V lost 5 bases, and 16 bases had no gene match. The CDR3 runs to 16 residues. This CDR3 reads CASSRGLAGVARGRYF. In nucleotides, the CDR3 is TGTGCCAGCAGCCGCGGACTAGCGGGGGTTGCTCGGGGGCGGTACTTC.

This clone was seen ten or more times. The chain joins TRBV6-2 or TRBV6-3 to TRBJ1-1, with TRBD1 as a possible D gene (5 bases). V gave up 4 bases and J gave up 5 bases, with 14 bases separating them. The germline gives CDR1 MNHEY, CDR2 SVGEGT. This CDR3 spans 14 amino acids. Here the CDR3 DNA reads TGTGCCAGCAGTTCCAATATCAGGGATACTGAAGCTTTCTTT. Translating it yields CASSSNIRDTEAFF.

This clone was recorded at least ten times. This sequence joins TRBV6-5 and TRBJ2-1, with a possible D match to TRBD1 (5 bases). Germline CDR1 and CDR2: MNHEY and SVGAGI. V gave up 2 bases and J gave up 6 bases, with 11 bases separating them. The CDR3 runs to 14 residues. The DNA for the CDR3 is TGTGCCAGCAGTTACGTGGACAAAACCAATGAGCAGTTCTTC. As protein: CASSYVDKTNEQFF.

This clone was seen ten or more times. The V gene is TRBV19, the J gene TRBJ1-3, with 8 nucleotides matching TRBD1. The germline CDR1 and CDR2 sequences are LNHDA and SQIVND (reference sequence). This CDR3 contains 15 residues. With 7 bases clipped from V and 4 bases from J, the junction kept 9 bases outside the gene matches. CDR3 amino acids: CASTRSRTGGNTIYF. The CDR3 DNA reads TGTGCCAGTACCAGGAGCAGGACAGGGGGAAACACCATATATTTT.

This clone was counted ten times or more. CDR3 in amino acids: CASSVVGTGNTEAFF. DNA for the CDR3: TGTGCCAGCAGCGTAGTAGGGACAGGCAACACTGAAGCTTTCTTT. This chain links TRBV9 with TRBJ1-1; TRBD1 agrees at 8 bases. The germline gives CDR1 SGDLS, CDR2 YYNGEE. The junction had 3 bases not matched to a gene; V was cut back by 0 bases and J by 2 bases. The CDR3 has 15 amino acids.

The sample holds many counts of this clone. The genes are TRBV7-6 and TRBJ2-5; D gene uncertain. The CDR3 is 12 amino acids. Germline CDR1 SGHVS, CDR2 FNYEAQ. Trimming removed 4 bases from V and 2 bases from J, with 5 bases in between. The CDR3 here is CASSSFQETQYF. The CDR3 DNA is TGTGCCAGCAGCTCCTTTCAAGAGACCCAGTACTTC. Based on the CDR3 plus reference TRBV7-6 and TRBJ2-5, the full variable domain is GAGVSQSPRYKVTKRGQDVALRCDPISGHVSLYWYRQALGQGPEFLTYFNYEAQQDKSGLPNDRFSAERPEGSISTLTIQRTEQRDSAMYRCASSSFQETQYFGPGTRLLVL.